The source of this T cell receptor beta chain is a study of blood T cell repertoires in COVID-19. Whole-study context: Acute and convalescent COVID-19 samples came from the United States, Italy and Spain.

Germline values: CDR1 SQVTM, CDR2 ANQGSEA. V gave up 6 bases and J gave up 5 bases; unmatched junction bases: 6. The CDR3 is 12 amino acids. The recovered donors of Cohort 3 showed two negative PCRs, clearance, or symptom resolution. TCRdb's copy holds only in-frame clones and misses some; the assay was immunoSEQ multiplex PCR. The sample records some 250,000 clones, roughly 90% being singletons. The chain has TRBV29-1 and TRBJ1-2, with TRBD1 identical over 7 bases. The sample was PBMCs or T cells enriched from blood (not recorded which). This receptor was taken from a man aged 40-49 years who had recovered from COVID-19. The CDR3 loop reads CSVDREFYGYTF. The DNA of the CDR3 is TGCAGCGTCGACAGGGAGTTTTATGGCTACACCTTC.